A selection of T cell receptor beta chains follows, all from one sample in a study of T cells in Graves' hyperthyroidism and ophthalmopathy. MiXCR was run by TCRdb on the multiplex PCR reads, yielding one entry per CDR3 protein. Of about 690,000 distinct CDR3 sequences detected, roughly 17% appear once; the ten largest clones hold 15%. Sequenced input: blood. These receptors all come from a man aged 50-59 years with Graves' hyperthyroidism. Each CDR3 is given without its conserved first and last residue.

J gene	V gene	CDR3 length	CDR3 protein
TRBJ2-7	TRBV5-4	12	ASSNSVLGGEQY
TRBJ2-1	TRBV24-1	13	ATRGGLGKDNEQF
TRBJ2-5	TRBV27	12	ASSLGYLQETQY
TRBJ2-1	TRBV10-3	14	ATLASGTSSYNEQF
TRBJ1-1	TRBV28	12	ASSLTSDRPSGF
TRBJ2-1	TRBV29-1	12	SVETSGKNNEQF
TRBJ2-7	TRBV12-3/TRBV12-4	12	ASSLRQGAREQY
TRBJ2-2	TRBV27	11	ASSYTNTGELF
TRBJ2-1	TRBV2	12	ASNGQGIIYEQF
TRBJ2-2	TRBV20-1	11	SARDLNTGELF
TRBJ2-2	TRBV28	12	ASSLDGGTGELF
TRBJ1-1	TRBV7-6	11	ATRGGGNTEAF
TRBJ2-2	TRBV24-1	13	ATSDTGVDTGELF
TRBJ1-5	TRBV28	13	ASSRTGGASQPQH
TRBJ2-1	TRBV5-1	12	ASSLVGTVNEQF
TRBJ2-2	TRBV7-9	12	ASSLSEDTGELF
TRBJ2-1	TRBV4-1	13	ASSHPSGSGDEQF
TRBJ2-2	TRBV24-1	11	ATKPGDTGELF
TRBJ1-5	TRBV28	13	ASNQPSRGNQPQH
TRBJ2-6	TRBV6-5	16	ASSYSWDRGGGANVLT
TRBJ2-7	TRBV7-2	11	ASSFDRFYEQY
TRBJ1-5	TRBV3-1	13	ASSQEIQGNQPQH
TRBJ2-2	TRBV27	15	ASSPPGPGENTGELF
TRBJ2-5	TRBV24-1	14	ATSDGYGRGGETQY
TRBJ1-5	TRBV20-1	13	SASSGGGGNQPQH
TRBJ2-1	TRBV27	13	ASSLLGTSGAEQF
TRBJ2-7	TRBV28	14	ATSLSPSGYYYEQY
TRBJ2-7	TRBV11-2	13	ASSLSLGGHYEQY
TRBJ1-1	TRBV11-2	12	ASSSRSVNTEAF
TRBJ1-1	TRBV19	10	ASCARGTEAF
TRBJ2-7	TRBV19	16	ASSMASGSPREPYEQY
TRBJ1-6	TRBV4-1	15	ASSQVMGRERNSPLH
TRBJ2-1	TRBV28	14	ASISTSSGSRNEQF
TRBJ1-5	TRBV2	13	ASSRDGWANQPQH
TRBJ2-5	TRBV15	14	ATSRDWGPGQETQY
TRBJ2-1	TRBV12-3/TRBV12-4	12	ASSFAAATNEQF
TRBJ1-1	TRBV12-3/TRBV12-4	11	ASSAMRNTEAF
TRBJ1-2	TRBV19	10	ASSMGTYGYT
TRBJ2-1	TRBV9	12	ASSVELRMNEQF
TRBJ2-3	TRBV12-3/TRBV12-4	14	ASILAGGLRTDTQY
TRBJ1-2	TRBV2	15	ASSDRDRGQTNYGYT
TRBJ2-6	TRBV27	14	ASSLGQDPGANVLT
TRBJ2-7	TRBV11-2	11	ASRLGLNYEQY